This T cell receptor (beta chain) is drawn from a study of cytomegalovirus exposure and HLA in healthy donors. General observations from the study: 150 or so TCR beta chains were listed as cytomegalovirus-associated. In a later analysis, specific HLA alleles were associated with over 15,000 TCR beta sequences at a 0.05 false discovery rate.

In the PCR, 60 Vbeta and 13 Jbeta primers were used. In the study's own analysis: An analysis performed later counted 75 million to 80 million unique TCR beta chains (approximately 10 million of them shared). The assay was immunoSEQ multiplex PCR, and TCRdb's table has in-frame clones only and misses some. D and trimming come from the DNA, and the V and J calls and clone size come from that table. The data contain roughly 97,000 clones, less than 85% of them singletons. The CDR3 length is 18 residues. Looked up from germline, CDR1 is GTSNPN and CDR2 is SVGIG (reference sequence). V was clipped by 2 bases and J by 6 bases; unmatched bases: 18. Remarks on this clone: Antigen: not known.

This TCR was recovered from a woman between 18 and 29 years old in good health and CMV-seropositive. The chain has TRBV30 and TRBJ2-1; the match to TRBD2 covers 8 bases. The source material was PBMCs. The chain's CDR3 is CAWSSSPTSGGNINEQFF. CDR3 nucleotide sequence: TGTGCCTGGAGTTCCTCACCAACTAGCGGAGGAAATATCAATGAGCAGTTCTTC.